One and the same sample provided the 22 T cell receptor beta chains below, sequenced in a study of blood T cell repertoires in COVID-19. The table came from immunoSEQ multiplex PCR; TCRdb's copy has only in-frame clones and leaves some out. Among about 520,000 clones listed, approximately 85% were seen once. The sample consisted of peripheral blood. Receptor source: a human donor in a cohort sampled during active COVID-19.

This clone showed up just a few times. CDR3 in amino acids: CASSYNRGAEAFF. Written as DNA, the CDR3 is TGTGCCAGCAGCTATAATAGGGGCGCTGAAGCTTTCTTT. This rearrangement joins TRBV3-1 (or the pseudogene TRBV3-2) to TRBJ1-1; maybe TRBD1 (5 bases). CDR1 LGHDT and CDR2 YNNKEL come from the germline V gene (reference sequence). This CDR3 has 13 residues. The V end lost 5 bases, the J end lost 6 bases, and 13 bases lay between the germline ends.

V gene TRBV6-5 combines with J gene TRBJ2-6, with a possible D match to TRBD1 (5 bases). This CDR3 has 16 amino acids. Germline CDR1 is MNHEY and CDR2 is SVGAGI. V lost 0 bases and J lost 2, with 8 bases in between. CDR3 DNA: TGTGCCAGCAGTTACTCAGGGGTGGCTGGGGCCAACGTCCTGACTTTC. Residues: CASSYSGVAGANVLTF.

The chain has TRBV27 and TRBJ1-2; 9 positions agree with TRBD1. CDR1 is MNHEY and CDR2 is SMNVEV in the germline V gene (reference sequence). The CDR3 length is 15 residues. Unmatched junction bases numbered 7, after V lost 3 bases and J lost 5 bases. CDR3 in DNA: TGTGCCAGCAGTTTTACAGGGGGCTTGGGGTATGGCTACACCTTC. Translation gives CASSFTGGLGYGYTF.

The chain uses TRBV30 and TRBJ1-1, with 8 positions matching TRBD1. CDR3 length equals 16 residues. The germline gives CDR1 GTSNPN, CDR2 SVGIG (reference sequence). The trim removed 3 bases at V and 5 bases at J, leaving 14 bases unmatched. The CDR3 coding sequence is TGTGCCTGGAGCCCCTGGGGTGGAACAGGGGGAACTGAAGCTTTCTTT. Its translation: CAWSPWGGTGGTEAFF. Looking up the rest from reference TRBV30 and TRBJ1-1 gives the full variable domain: SQTIHQWPATLVQPVGSPLSLECTVEGTSNPNLYWYRQAAGRGLQLLFYSVGIGQISSEVPQNLSASRPQDRQFILSSKKLLLSDSGFYLCAWSPWGGTGGTEAFFGQGTRLTVV.

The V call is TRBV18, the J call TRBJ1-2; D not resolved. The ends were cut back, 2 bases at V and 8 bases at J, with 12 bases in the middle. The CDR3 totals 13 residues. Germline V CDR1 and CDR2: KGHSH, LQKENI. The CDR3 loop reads CASSPSGLLGYTF. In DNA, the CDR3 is TGTGCCAGCTCACCATCGGGTCTCCTCGGCTACACCTTC.

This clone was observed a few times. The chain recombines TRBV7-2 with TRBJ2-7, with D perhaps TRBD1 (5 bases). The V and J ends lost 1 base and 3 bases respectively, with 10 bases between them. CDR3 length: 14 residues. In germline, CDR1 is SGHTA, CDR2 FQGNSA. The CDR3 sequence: CASSLVQGNYEQYF. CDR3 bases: TGTGCCAGCAGCTTAGTCCAGGGTAACTACGAGCAGTACTTC.

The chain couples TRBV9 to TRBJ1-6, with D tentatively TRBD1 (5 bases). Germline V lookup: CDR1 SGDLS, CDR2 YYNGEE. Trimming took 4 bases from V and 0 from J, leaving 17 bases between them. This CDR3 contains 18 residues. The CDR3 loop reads CASSPTGGGSSYNSPLHF. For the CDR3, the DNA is TGTGCCAGCAGCCCAACCGGGGGGGGGAGCTCCTATAATTCACCCCTCCACTTT.

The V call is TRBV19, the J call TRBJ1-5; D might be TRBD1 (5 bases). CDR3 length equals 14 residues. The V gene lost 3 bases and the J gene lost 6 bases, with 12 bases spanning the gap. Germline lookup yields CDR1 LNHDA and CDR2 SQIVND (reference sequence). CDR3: CASSIIRGSQPQHF. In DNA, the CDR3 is TGTGCCAGTAGTATTATCCGGGGGAGTCAGCCCCAGCATTTT.

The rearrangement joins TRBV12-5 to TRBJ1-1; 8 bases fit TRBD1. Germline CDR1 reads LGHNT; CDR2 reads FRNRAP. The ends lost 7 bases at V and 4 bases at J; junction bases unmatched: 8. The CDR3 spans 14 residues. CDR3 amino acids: CASARQGISTEAFF. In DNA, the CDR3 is TGTGCTAGTGCCAGACAGGGGATTAGCACTGAAGCTTTCTTT.

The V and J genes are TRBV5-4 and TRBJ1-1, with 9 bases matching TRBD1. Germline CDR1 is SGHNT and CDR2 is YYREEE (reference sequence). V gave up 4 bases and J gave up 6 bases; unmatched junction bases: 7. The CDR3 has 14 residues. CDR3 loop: CASSPGQGVAEAFF. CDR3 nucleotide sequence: TGTGCCAGCAGCCCGGGACAGGGAGTCGCTGAAGCTTTCTTT.

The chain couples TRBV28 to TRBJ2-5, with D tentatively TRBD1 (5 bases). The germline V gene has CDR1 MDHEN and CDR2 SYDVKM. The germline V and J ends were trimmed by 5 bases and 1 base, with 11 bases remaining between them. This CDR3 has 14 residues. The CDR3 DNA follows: TGTGCCAGCAGTCTAAGACAGAGCCAAGAGACCCAGTACTTC. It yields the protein CASSLRQSQETQYF.

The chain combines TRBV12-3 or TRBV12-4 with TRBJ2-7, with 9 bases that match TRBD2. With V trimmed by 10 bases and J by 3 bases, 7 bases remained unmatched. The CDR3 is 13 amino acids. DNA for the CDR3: TGTGCCACCCGAGCGGGAGGTCTCTACGAGCAGTACTTC. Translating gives CATRAGGLYEQYF.

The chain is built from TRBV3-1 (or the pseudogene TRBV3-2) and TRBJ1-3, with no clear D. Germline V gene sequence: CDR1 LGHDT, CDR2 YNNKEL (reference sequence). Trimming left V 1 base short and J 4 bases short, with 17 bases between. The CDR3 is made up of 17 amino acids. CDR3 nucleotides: TGTGCCAGCAGCCAAGCCCCTGTGGTAACGAGAGGAAACACCATATATTTT. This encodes CASSQAPVVTRGNTIYF.

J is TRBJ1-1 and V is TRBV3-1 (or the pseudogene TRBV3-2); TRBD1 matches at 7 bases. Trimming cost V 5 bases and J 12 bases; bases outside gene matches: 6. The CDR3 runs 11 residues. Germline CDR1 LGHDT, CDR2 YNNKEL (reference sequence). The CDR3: CASSVTGESFF. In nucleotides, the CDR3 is TGTGCCAGCAGCGTCACAGGGGAATCTTTCTTT.

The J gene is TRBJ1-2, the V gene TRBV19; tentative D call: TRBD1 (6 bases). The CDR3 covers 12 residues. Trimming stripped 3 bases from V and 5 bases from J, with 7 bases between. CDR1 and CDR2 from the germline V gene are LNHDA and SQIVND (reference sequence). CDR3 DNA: TGTGCCAGTAGTATGGACAGATATGGCTACACCTTC. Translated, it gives CASSMDRYGYTF. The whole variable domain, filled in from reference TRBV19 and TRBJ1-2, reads DGGITQSPKYLFRKEGQNVTLSCEQNLNHDAMYWYRQDPGQGLRLIYYSQIVNDFQKGDIAEGYSVSREKKESFPLTVTSAQKNPTAFYLCASSMDRYGYTFGSGTRLTVV.

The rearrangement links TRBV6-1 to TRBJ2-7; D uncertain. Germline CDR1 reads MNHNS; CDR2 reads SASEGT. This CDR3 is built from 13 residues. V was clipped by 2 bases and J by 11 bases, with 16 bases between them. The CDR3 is CASSENEDLGEYF. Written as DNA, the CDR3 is TGTGCCAGCAGTGAAAACGAGGATTTAGGCGAGTACTTC.

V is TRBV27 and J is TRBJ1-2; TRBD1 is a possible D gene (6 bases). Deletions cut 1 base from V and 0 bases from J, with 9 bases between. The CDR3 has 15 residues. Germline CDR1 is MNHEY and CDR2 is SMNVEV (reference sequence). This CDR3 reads CASSLYKGANYGYTF. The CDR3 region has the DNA TGTGCCAGCAGTTTATACAAGGGGGCTAACTATGGCTACACCTTC.

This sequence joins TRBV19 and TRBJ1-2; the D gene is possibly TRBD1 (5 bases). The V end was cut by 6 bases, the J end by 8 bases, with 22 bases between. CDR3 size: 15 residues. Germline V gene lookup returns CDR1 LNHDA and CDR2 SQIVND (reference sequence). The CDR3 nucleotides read TGTGCCAGTAGCGCTCCGGGACTCCTGCCGAGAGGCTACACCTTC. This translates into CASSAPGLLPRGYTF.

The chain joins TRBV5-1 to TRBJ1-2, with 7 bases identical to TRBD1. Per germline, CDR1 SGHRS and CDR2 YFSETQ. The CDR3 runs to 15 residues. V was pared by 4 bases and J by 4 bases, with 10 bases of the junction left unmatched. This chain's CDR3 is CASSPTGDAVYGYTF. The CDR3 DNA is TGCGCCAGCAGCCCCACAGGGGACGCCGTCTATGGCTACACCTTC.

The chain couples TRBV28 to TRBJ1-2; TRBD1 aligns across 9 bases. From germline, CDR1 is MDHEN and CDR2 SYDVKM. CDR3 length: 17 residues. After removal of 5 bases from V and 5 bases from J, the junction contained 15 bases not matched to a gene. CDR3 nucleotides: TGTGCCAGCAGTCCCCCGTTTTGGGGACAGGGACAATATGGCTACACCTTC. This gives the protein CASSPPFWGQGQYGYTF.

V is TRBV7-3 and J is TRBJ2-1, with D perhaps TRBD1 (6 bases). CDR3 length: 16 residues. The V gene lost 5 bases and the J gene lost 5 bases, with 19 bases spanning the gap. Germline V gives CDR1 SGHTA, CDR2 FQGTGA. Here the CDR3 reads CASSPTQGLTNNEQFF. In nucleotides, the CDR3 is TGTGCCAGCAGCCCCACGCAGGGGTTAACGAACAATGAGCAGTTCTTC.

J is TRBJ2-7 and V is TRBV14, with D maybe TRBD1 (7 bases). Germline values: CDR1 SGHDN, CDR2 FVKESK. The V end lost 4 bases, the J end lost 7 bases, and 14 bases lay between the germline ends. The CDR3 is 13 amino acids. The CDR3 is CASSRLGQDEQYF. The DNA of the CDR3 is TGTGCCAGCAGCCGACTAGGACAGGATGAGCAGTACTTC.